This T cell receptor beta chain was retrieved from a study of blood T cells in healthy people across ages. Study-level results: Naive T cell percentage strongly correlated with TCR beta diversity.

With V trimmed by 2 bases and J by 3 bases, 5 bases remained unmatched. Germline values: CDR1 SGHRS, CDR2 YFSETQ. CDR3 size: 15 residues. On this clonotype: The antigen is unknown.

Primed by a sample-barcoded 5' primer and a J-beta primer mix, a second PCR proceeded for 7 to 11 cycles. TCRdb re-called the 5' RACE reads with MiXCR, one entry per CDR3 protein. The table lists around 940,000 distinct CDR3 sequences, around 54% of them singletons. This rearrangement joins TRBV5-1 to TRBJ2-5; 9 bases are shared with TRBD2. This clonotype was obtained from a woman aged 55 to 70 in good health. The sample comprised blood. Here the CDR3 reads CASSLGGRAEETQYF. For the CDR3, the DNA is TGCGCCAGCAGCTTAGGCGGGAGGGCCGAAGAGACCCAGTACTTC. Full variable domain (rest looked up from reference TRBV5-1 and TRBJ2-5): KAGVTQTPRYLIKTRGQQVTLSCSPISGHRSVSWYQQTPGQGLQFLFEYFSETQRNKGNFPGRFSGRQFSNSRSEMNVSTLELGDSALYLCASSLGGRAEETQYFGPGTRLLVL.